A single sample is the source of the 16 T cell receptor beta chains below, sequenced in a study of beta chain features in type 1 diabetes. Reverse transcribing all isolated RNA meant expressed TCRB transcripts were sequenced. Method: immunoSEQ multiplex PCR; TCRdb's copy keeps in-frame clones and lacks some. The table includes more than 300,000 clones, roughly 12% detected once. The source material was naive CD4+ T cells from blood. The origin of the receptors is a young man in good health.

The rearrangement joins TRBV5-4 to TRBJ2-7; no clear D. Germline V gene data show CDR1 as SGHNT and CDR2 as YYREEE (reference sequence). This CDR3 is built from 13 residues. V lost 0 bases and J lost 3, with 7 bases in between. Here the CDR3 reads CASSLGAGYEQYF. The CDR3 nucleotides read TGTGCCAGCAGCTTGGGGGCCGGCTACGAGCAGTACTTC.

The chain combines TRBV4-3 with TRBJ2-1, with TRBD2 matching over 10 bases. Germline V gene sequence: CDR1 LGHNA, CDR2 YSLEER. The CDR3 runs 19 residues. The V gene end was trimmed by 0 bases and the J gene end by 0 bases; junction bases not matched to a gene: 8. The CDR3 is CASSQDLAGGQSSYNEQFF. The DNA of the CDR3 is TGCGCCAGCAGCCAAGATTTAGCGGGGGGTCAAAGCTCCTACAATGAGCAGTTCTTC.

The rearrangement links TRBV29-1 to TRBJ2-1; a possible D gene is TRBD2 (7 bases). Germline CDR1 and CDR2: SQVTM and ANQGSEA. V dropped 3 bases and J dropped 3 bases, with 15 bases sitting between them. The CDR3 has 15 amino acids. The CDR3 spells CSVEGAAGLYNEQFF. The CDR3 nucleotides read TGCAGCGTTGAGGGGGCAGCGGGACTCTACAATGAGCAGTTCTTC.

The chain links TRBV5-1 to TRBJ1-1, with D uncertain. V lost 6 bases and J lost 0, with 15 bases in between. CDR1 and CDR2 (germline): SGHRS, YFSETQ. The CDR3 loop spans 15 amino acids. CDR3 nucleotide sequence: TGCGCCAGCACCCCGGGGAGCACGGTGAACACTGAAGCTTTCTTT. Translating it yields CASTPGSTVNTEAFF.

This clone came up a few times. This chain links TRBV5-4 with TRBJ2-1, with TRBD2 matching over 7 bases. The CDR3 is made up of 14 amino acids. Germline trimming cut 4 bases from V and 7 bases from J; bases unmatched to any gene: 8. Germline-derived CDR1 and CDR2 are SGHNT and YYREEE (reference sequence). The CDR3 sequence: CASSRTSGRNEQFF. Here the CDR3 DNA reads TGTGCCAGCAGCCGGACTAGTGGTAGAAATGAGCAGTTCTTC.

This clone has only a few counts. The chain links TRBV7-2 to TRBJ2-7, with a weak D call TRBD2 (6 bases). Trimming took 1 base from V and 6 from J, leaving 13 bases between them. The germline V gene has CDR1 SGHTA and CDR2 FQGNSA. The length of the CDR3 is 14 residues. The CDR3 sequence: CASSLEVGTAEQYF. The CDR3 nucleotides read TGTGCCAGCAGCTTAGAGGTCGGGACTGCCGAGCAGTACTTC.

This clone has only a few counts. The rearrangement uses TRBV4-3 and TRBJ1-5; 10 bases are a match to TRBD1. V lost 3 bases, J lost 5 bases, and 1 base stayed unmatched. The CDR3 totals 14 residues. Germline lookup yields CDR1 LGHNA and CDR2 YSLEER. CDR3 DNA sequence: TGCGCCAGCAGCCATGGGACAGGGGATCAGCCCCAGCATTTT. Protein: CASSHGTGDQPQHF.

This chain joins TRBV29-1 and TRBJ1-1, with TRBD1 identical over 7 bases. CDR3 length equals 14 residues. From germline, CDR1 is SQVTM and CDR2 ANQGSEA. With 7 bases clipped from V and 6 bases from J, the junction kept 14 bases outside the gene matches. CDR3 in DNA: TGCAGCGCCGAGGGGGCATCGGAGGGCGCTGAAGCTTTCTTT. This gives the protein CSAEGASEGAEAFF.

This clone was observed at least ten times. The V gene is TRBV4-3, the J gene TRBJ2-2; TRBD1 might be the D (7 bases). This CDR3 is built from 14 residues. Germline CDR1 is LGHNA and CDR2 is YSLEER. V shed 3 bases and J shed 7 bases, with 12 bases lying between them. CDR3 coding DNA: TGCGCCAGCAGCCACCGACAGGGAGGCGGGGAGCTGTTTTTT. Encoded protein: CASSHRQGGGELFF.

Here the CDR3 DNA reads TGTGCCAGCAGTTTATCAGGCAGGGGGTTCGGGGAGCTGTTTTTT. This encodes CASSLSGRGFGELFF. The V gene is TRBV28, the J gene TRBJ2-2; 7 bases are shared with TRBD1. The CDR3 runs 15 residues. V lost 1 base and J lost 7; bases outside the gene matches: 6. The germline gives CDR1 MDHEN, CDR2 SYDVKM.

This clone was observed a handful of times. The chain combines TRBV4-1 with TRBJ2-7, with 7 nucleotides matching TRBD1. The germline gives CDR1 MGHRA, CDR2 YSYEKL. With 4 bases clipped from V and 2 bases from J, the junction kept 11 bases outside the gene matches. There are 16 residues in the CDR3. The CDR3 sequence is CASSPDPPGGPYEQYF. As DNA, the CDR3 is TGCGCCAGCAGCCCTGATCCCCCAGGGGGACCCTACGAGCAGTACTTC.

In regard to this clone: Compared with germline, one end of the junction differs, possibly owing to a read error. The genes are TRBV5-4 and TRBJ2-3, with D hard to call. The CDR3 loop spans 13 amino acids. Germline V gene data show CDR1 as SGHNT and CDR2 as YYREEE (reference sequence). The CDR3 nucleotides are TGCGCCAGCAGCCACCTTTCAGCAGATACGCAGTATTTT. Amino acid sequence: CASSHLSADTQYF.

The table lists this clone with a few counts. The CDR3 nucleotides read TGTGCCAGCAGGGGGACAGGGCATCAGCCCCAGCATTTT. It specifies CASRGTGHQPQHF. V usage is TRBV2 and J usage is TRBJ1-5; 9 bases agree with TRBD1. Germline values: CDR1 SNHLY, CDR2 FYNNEI. V gave up 6 bases and J gave up 5 bases; unmatched junction bases: 2. The CDR3 consists of 13 residues. Filled out from reference TRBV2 and TRBJ1-5, the complete variable domain reads EPEVTQTPSHQVTQMGQEVILRCVPISNHLYFYWYRQILGQKVEFLVSFYNNEISEKSEIFDDQFSVERPDGSNFTLKIRSTKLEDSAMYFCASRGTGHQPQHFGDGTRLSIL.

CDR3 in DNA: TGTGCCTGGAAGGCGGGGGGGCACACTGAAGCTTTCTTT. Its translation is CAWKAGGHTEAFF. The V gene is TRBV30, the J gene TRBJ1-1; tentatively, D is TRBD1 (6 bases). V gave up 4 bases and J gave up 3 bases, with 12 bases separating them. The CDR3 is 13 amino acids. Germline V gene sequence: CDR1 GTSNPN, CDR2 SVGIG (reference sequence). Drawing the rest from reference TRBV30 and TRBJ1-1, the complete variable domain is SQTIHQWPATLVQPVGSPLSLECTVEGTSNPNLYWYRQAAGRGLQLLFYSVGIGQISSEVPQNLSASRPQDRQFILSSKKLLLSDSGFYLCAWKAGGHTEAFFGQGTRLTVV.

This clone was recorded a few times. The genes are TRBV7-3 and TRBJ2-3, with TRBD1 as a possible D gene (5 bases). Trimming removed 5 bases at V and 5 bases at J, with 14 bases between. The CDR3 is 14 residues long. The germline V gene encodes CDR1 SGHTA and CDR2 FQGTGA. As DNA, the CDR3 is TGTGCCAGCAGCCAAGTGCCAGGGATAGATACGCAGTATTTT. Protein sequence: CASSQVPGIDTQYF. Together with reference TRBV7-3 and TRBJ2-3, the CDR3 gives the full variable domain: GAGVSQTPSNKVTEKGKYVELRCDPISGHTALYWYRQSLGQGPEFLIYFQGTGAADDSGLPNDRFFAVRPEGSVSTLKIQRTERGDSAVYLCASSQVPGIDTQYFGPGTRLTVL.

The V call is TRBV28, the J call TRBJ2-5; 7 bases line up with TRBD1. CDR3 length: 16 amino acids. CDR1 and CDR2 from the germline V gene are MDHEN and SYDVKM. The J segment lost 3 bases and the V segment lost 6 bases, leaving 13 bases of the junction unmatched. Written as DNA, the CDR3 is TGTGCCAGCAGGCCGCCCGGGACAGTGATCAAAGAGACCCAGTACTTC. As protein: CASRPPGTVIKETQYF.